The 21 T cell receptor beta chains below were found in one sample sequenced in a study of CXCR3-negative and CXCR3-positive naive CD8 T cells. Study-wide points: In CXCR3-positive naive cells, the TRB CDR3s were more hydrophobic than in CXCR3-negative naive cells.

UMI labels and 5' RACE were used to prepare the TRB cDNA libraries. TCRdb reprocessed the 5' RACE reads; each CDR3 protein has one entry and no DNA is given. In total, the table holds about 50,000 distinct CDR3 sequences. These receptors lack a known antigen. Sequenced input: naive CXCR3+ CD8+ T cells from blood. The subset denotes: CD45RO-CCR7+CD27+CD95- naive CD8+ T cells expressing CXCR3 (TNR3+). The receptors here all came from a human donor in good health. Some clones in this sample may be carry-over from other donors' samples.

J is TRBJ2-1 and V is TRBV5-1; the TCRdb D gene call, TRBD1, has no DNA to confirm it. CDR3 size: 13 residues. Germline CDR1 reads SGHRS; CDR2 reads YFSETQ. CDR3 sequence reads: CASSSRTGFEQFF.

The rearrangement links TRBV5-5 to TRBJ2-2; TCRdb proposes TRBD1, but this gene call is untestable without DNA. The CDR3 runs 20 residues. Germline V gene data show CDR1 as SGHKS and CDR2 as YYEKEE (reference sequence). The CDR3 protein is CASSRPGQGISHGGTGELFF. Looking up the rest from reference TRBV5-5 and TRBJ2-2 gives the full variable domain: DAGVTQSPTHLIKTRGQQVTLRCSPISGHKSVSWYQQVLGQGPQFIFQYYEKEERGRGNFPDRFSARQFPNYSSELNVNALLLGDSALYLCASSRPGQGISHGGTGELFFGEGSRLTVL.

V gene TRBV29-1 combines with J gene TRBJ2-7; TCRdb's D call, TRBD1, is unchecked because there is no DNA. The CDR3 runs to 12 residues. Germline V gene lookup returns CDR1 SQVTM and CDR2 ANQGSEA. The CDR3 loop is CSVQGARYEKYF.

The rearrangement links TRBV4-2 to TRBJ2-1. The germline gives CDR1 LGHNA, CDR2 YNFKEQ. This CDR3 contains 17 residues. The CDR3 sequence is CASSQELDLSSYNEQFF.

V is TRBV12-3 or TRBV12-4 and J is TRBJ2-5; TCRdb returns TRBD1, unconfirmable since there is no DNA. The CDR3 is 13 amino acids. The CDR3 reads CASTRQGRETQYF.

The CDR3 sequence: CASYPGRGANQPQHF. V gene TRBV28 combines with J gene TRBJ1-5; TCRdb outputs TRBD1, but without DNA this stays unchecked. This CDR3 contains 15 residues. Germline V gene lookup returns CDR1 MDHEN and CDR2 SYDVKM. Full variable domain (outside the CDR3, taken from reference TRBV28 and TRBJ1-5): DVKVTQSSRYLVKRTGEKVFLECVQDMDHENMFWYRQDPGLGLRLIYFSYDVKMKEKGDIPEGYSVSREKKERFSLILESASTNQTSMYLCASYPGRGANQPQHFGDGTRLSIL.

This chain uses TRBV28 with TRBJ2-7; as DNA is missing, the TRBD1 call by TCRdb cannot be tested. Germline V gives CDR1 MDHEN, CDR2 SYDVKM. The CDR3 runs to 15 residues. CDR3 sequence: CASSLGTDRAYEQYF.

V and J are TRBV7-3 and TRBJ2-1; the D call from TCRdb, TRBD1, cannot be confirmed without DNA. This CDR3 spans 17 amino acids. Germline-derived CDR1 and CDR2 are SGHTA and FQGTGA. The CDR3 sequence is CASSLPYRVSGYNEQFF.

The chain uses TRBV7-3 and TRBJ1-1; the D call from TCRdb, TRBD1, cannot be confirmed without DNA. Germline V gene sequence: CDR1 SGHTA, CDR2 FQGTGA. The CDR3 has 16 residues. The CDR3 reads CASSLTRTGGNTEAFF.

The chain joins TRBV29-1 to TRBJ2-7; TCRdb returns TRBD1, unconfirmable since there is no DNA. In germline, CDR1 is SQVTM, CDR2 ANQGSEA. CDR3 length: 15 amino acids. This CDR3 reads CSVEIRDTPSYEQYF.

The chain employs TRBV5-6 and TRBJ1-4. This CDR3 has 13 amino acids. CDR1 and CDR2 from the germline V gene are SGHDT and YYEEEE. CDR3 amino acids: CASSQGTAEKLFF.

V is TRBV4-3 and J is TRBJ2-7; TCRdb's D call of TRBD1 is untestable without DNA. This CDR3 contains 15 residues. Looked up from germline, CDR1 is LGHNA and CDR2 is YSLEER. Here the CDR3 reads CASSQDRWTSYEQYF.

This clonotype counts as medium-sized by frequency. This sequence joins TRBV4-3 and TRBJ2-5; the D call of TRBD2 rests on TCRdb alone, since no DNA is present to check it. Germline V lookup: CDR1 LGHNA, CDR2 YSLEER. The CDR3 runs to 18 residues. CDR3 region: CASSQPGLAGEYQETQYF.

The chain combines TRBV29-1 with TRBJ2-2. Looked up from germline, CDR1 is SQVTM and CDR2 is ANQGSEA. CDR3 length equals 14 residues. The CDR3 sequence: CSVGVGGDTGELFF.

The gene calls are TRBV7-4 and TRBJ1-5. The CDR3 totals 12 residues. Germline loops: CDR1 SGHVT, CDR2 SQSDAQ. This CDR3 reads CARRTAGQPQHF.

The J gene is TRBJ2-2, the V gene TRBV7-6; TCRdb indicates TRBD2, and absent DNA this call remains unverified. CDR1 and CDR2 from the germline V gene are SGHVS and FNYEAQ. The CDR3 is made up of 18 amino acids. Here the CDR3 reads CASSPSGTSGGLTGELFF. Combining the CDR3 with reference TRBV7-6 and TRBJ2-2 gives the whole variable domain GAGVSQSPRYKVTKRGQDVALRCDPISGHVSLYWYRQALGQGPEFLTYFNYEAQQDKSGLPNDRFSAERPEGSISTLTIQRTEQRDSAMYRCASSPSGTSGGLTGELFFGEGSRLTVL.

The chain employs TRBV14 and TRBJ1-1. CDR3 size: 13 residues. CDR1 is SGHDN and CDR2 is FVKESK in the germline V gene. The CDR3 is CASSQGYYTEAFF.

V gene TRBV11-3 combines with J gene TRBJ2-1; TCRdb's D call of TRBD1 is untestable without DNA. Looked up from germline, CDR1 is SGHNT and CDR2 is YENEEA. The CDR3 runs 15 residues. The CDR3 region is CASSLGDTGGGEQFF.

V is TRBV27 and J is TRBJ2-7; the TCRdb D gene call, TRBD2, has no DNA to confirm it. Per the germline V gene, CDR1 is MNHEY and CDR2 is SMNVEV (reference sequence). The CDR3 sequence is 15 residues long. The CDR3 loop is CASSSRVGASGEQYF.

The V gene is TRBV19, the J gene TRBJ2-1; TCRdb picks TRBD2, but there is no DNA to check that call. Per germline, CDR1 LNHDA and CDR2 SQIVND (reference sequence). This CDR3 has 14 residues. The CDR3 loop reads CASIDQGAGNEQFF.

The chain uses TRBV27 and TRBJ2-1; the D call from TCRdb, TRBD2, cannot be confirmed without DNA. The germline V gene encodes CDR1 MNHEY and CDR2 SMNVEV (reference sequence). The CDR3 has 13 amino acids. CDR3 in amino acids: CASSLRAINEQFF.